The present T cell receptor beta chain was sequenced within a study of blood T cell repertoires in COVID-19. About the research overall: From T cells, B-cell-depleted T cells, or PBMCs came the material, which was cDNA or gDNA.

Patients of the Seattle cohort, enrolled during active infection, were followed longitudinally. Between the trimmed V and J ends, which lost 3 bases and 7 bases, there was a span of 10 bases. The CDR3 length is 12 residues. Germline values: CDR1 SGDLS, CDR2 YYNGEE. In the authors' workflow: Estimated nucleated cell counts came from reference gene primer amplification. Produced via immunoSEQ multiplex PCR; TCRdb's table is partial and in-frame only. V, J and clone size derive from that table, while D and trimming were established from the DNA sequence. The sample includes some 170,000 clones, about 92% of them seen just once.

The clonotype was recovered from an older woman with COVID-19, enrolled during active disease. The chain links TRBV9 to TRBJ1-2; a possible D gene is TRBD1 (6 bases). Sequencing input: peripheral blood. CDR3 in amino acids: CASSDRVTGYTF. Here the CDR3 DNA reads TGTGCCAGCAGCGACAGGGTTACTGGCTACACCTTC.